The 25 T cell receptor beta chains listed next were all sequenced from one sample in a study of post-analysis software for immune sequencing data. Study results and limitations: Patients showed TRBV5-6, TRBV5-1 and TRBV20-1 among 4 or 5 TRBV segments more frequent than in controls.

The library was made from cDNA and included unique molecular identifiers. One entry per CDR3 protein, called by TCRdb with MiXCR from the PCR reads. Found here are roughly 800,000 distinct CDR3 sequences, roughly 29% of them singletons; the top ten hold more than 0.45%. What these receptors recognize is not known. Sequenced: blood. The origin of the receptors is a girl aged 10 to 17 with multiple sclerosis.

CDR3 in DNA: TGCAGTGCTAGAGATGTCCCCCTATGGAATTCACCCCTCCACTTT. This encodes CSARDVPLWNSPLHF. V gene TRBV20-1 combines with J gene TRBJ1-6; D not certain. Germline CDR1 is DFQATT and CDR2 is SNEGSKA (reference sequence). The CDR3 totals 15 residues. Trimming stripped 0 bases from V and 7 bases from J, with 13 bases between.

This chain connects TRBV7-9 to TRBJ2-6; 7 nucleotides line up with TRBD1. The CDR3 length is 17 residues. Trimming cost V 3 bases and J 2 bases; bases outside gene matches: 7. From germline, CDR1 is SEHNR and CDR2 FQNEAQ (reference sequence). This CDR3 is CASSFGIDRAGANVLTF. The CDR3 DNA follows: TGTGCCAGCAGCTTCGGGATCGACAGGGCTGGGGCCAACGTCCTGACTTTC.

The gene calls are TRBV7-2 and TRBJ2-2; 10 bases match TRBD2. This CDR3 contains 15 residues. Germline CDR1 reads SGHTA; CDR2 reads FQGNSA. Germline trimming cut 6 bases from V and 8 bases from J; bases unmatched to any gene: 9. The CDR3 sequence is CASSLSGGASGELFF. The DNA for the CDR3 is TGTGCCAGCAGTCTGAGCGGGGGGGCGTCTGGGGAGCTGTTTTTT.

The J gene is TRBJ2-3, the V gene TRBV6-5; 7 bases are shared with TRBD2. Germline V gives CDR1 MNHEY, CDR2 SVGAGI. The CDR3 has 15 amino acids. J gave up 0 bases and V 1 base, and 1 base lay outside the gene matches. In DNA, the CDR3 is TGTGCCAGCAGTTACTACGGGGGGAGCACAGATACGCAGTATTTT. Residues: CASSYYGGSTDTQYF.

The V and J genes are TRBV6-5 and TRBJ2-1; tentative D call: TRBD2 (6 bases). Between the trimmed V and J ends, which lost 7 bases and 0 bases, there was a span of 10 bases. Germline V gives CDR1 MNHEY, CDR2 SVGAGI. CDR3 size: 14 residues. The CDR3, as DNA: TGTGCCAGCAACGCGGAGGGCTCCTACAATGAGCAGTTCTTC. As protein: CASNAEGSYNEQFF.

DNA of the CDR3: TGTGCCAGCAGGGGACGGACCCAAGGGACTCCTGCTAGGGCTGAGCAGTTCTTC. Residues: CASRGRTQGTPARAEQFF. The chain recombines TRBV28 with TRBJ2-1; a weak D match, TRBD2 (6 bases). The CDR3 covers 18 residues. Germline values: CDR1 MDHEN, CDR2 SYDVKM. Trimming stripped 6 bases from V and 9 bases from J, with 30 bases between. Together with reference TRBV28 and TRBJ2-1, the CDR3 gives the full variable domain: DVKVTQSSRYLVKRTGEKVFLECVQDMDHENMFWYRQDPGLGLRLIYFSYDVKMKEKGDIPEGYSVSREKKERFSLILESASTNQTSMYLCASRGRTQGTPARAEQFFGPGTRLTVL.

The chain has TRBV6-6 and TRBJ1-2, with D possibly being TRBD1 (6 bases). CDR1 is MNHNY, CDR2 SVGAGI, per germline (reference sequence). The CDR3 covers 14 residues. Trimming cost V 6 bases and J 0 bases, with 11 bases left between them. This chain's CDR3 is CASRPGGSNYGYTF. CDR3 nucleotides: TGTGCCAGCAGGCCGGGGGGCTCTAACTATGGCTACACCTTC.

The rearrangement links TRBV11-2 to TRBJ2-7, with D unresolved. The germline V gene has CDR1 SGHAT and CDR2 FQNNGV. The length of the CDR3 is 12 residues. V was trimmed by 5 bases and J by 2 bases, leaving 7 bases between them. The CDR3 coding sequence is TGTGCCAGCAGCCTTATAACCTACGAGCAGTACTTC. Amino acid sequence: CASSLITYEQYF.

This clonotype turned up a few times. The chain joins TRBV3-1 to TRBJ2-6; the D gene is possibly TRBD1 (5 bases). Germline CDR1 is LGHDT and CDR2 is YNNKEL (reference sequence). The V end was cut by 0 bases, the J end by 11 bases, with 14 bases between. CDR3 length: 15 amino acids. CDR3 DNA: TGTGCCAGCAGCCAAGATGGGGCCGTCAACGACGTCCTGACTTTC. Residues: CASSQDGAVNDVLTF. Complete variable domain (other parts from reference TRBV3-1 and TRBJ2-6): DTAVSQTPKYLVTQMGNDKSIKCEQNLGHDTMYWYKQDSKKFLKIMFSYNNKELIINETVPNRFSPKSPDKAHLNLHINSLELGDSAVYFCASSQDGAVNDVLTFGAGSRLTVL.

Only a few counts were recorded for this clonotype. The rearrangement joins TRBV29-1 to TRBJ2-5; 8 nucleotides match TRBD2. CDR1 SQVTM and CDR2 ANQGSEA come from the germline V gene. The CDR3 extends over 13 amino acids. The V segment lost 4 bases and the J segment 2 bases; nucleotides outside the gene matches: 3. CDR3 sequence reads: CSVVTSGQETQYF. As DNA, the CDR3 is TGCAGCGTTGTAACTAGCGGACAAGAGACCCAGTACTTC.

The rearrangement links TRBV29-1 to TRBJ2-3, with a tentative D call TRBD2 (6 bases). The V gene's germline CDR1 is SQVTM and CDR2 ANQGSEA. CDR3 length: 15 residues. Trimming removed 0 bases from V and 0 bases from J, with 10 bases in between. Written as DNA, the CDR3 is TGCAGCGTTGAAGAAGGAGGGGAAAGCACAGATACGCAGTATTTT. This encodes CSVEEGGESTDTQYF.

The CDR3 sequence is CSARDGTGGQLNEQFF. For the CDR3, the DNA is TGCAGTGCTAGAGATGGTACGGGAGGGCAGCTTAATGAGCAGTTCTTC. The chain combines TRBV20-1 with TRBJ2-1; 8 bases line up with TRBD2. This CDR3 contains 16 residues. The ends lost 0 bases at V and 7 bases at J; junction bases unmatched: 11. Germline values: CDR1 DFQATT, CDR2 SNEGSKA (reference sequence).

This clonotype was counted between two and nine times. This chain joins TRBV29-1 and TRBJ1-2, with 10 bases fitting TRBD1. This CDR3 spans 13 amino acids. Germline trimming cut 6 bases from V and 7 bases from J; bases unmatched to any gene: 8. The germline V gene encodes CDR1 SQVTM and CDR2 ANQGSEA. CDR3 protein: CSVPDRGPGGYTF. CDR3 coding DNA: TGCAGCGTCCCAGACAGGGGGCCAGGTGGCTACACCTTC.

As regards this clonotype: Compared with germline, one end of the junction differs, possibly owing to a read error. CDR3 bases: TGTGCCGGCAGCTTAGCGATAGATACGCAGTATTTT. Its translation is CAGSLAIDTQYF. The rearrangement uses TRBV7-2 and TRBJ2-3; possibly TRBD2 for D (5 bases). The CDR3 has 12 residues. Germline V gives CDR1 SGHTA, CDR2 FQGNSA.

The rearrangement uses TRBV6-5 and TRBJ2-6; possibly TRBD2 for D (6 bases). Germline-derived CDR1 and CDR2 are MNHEY and SVGAGI. The length of the CDR3 is 15 residues. V was shortened by 7 bases and J by 4 bases, with 14 bases between the two germline ends. The DNA for the CDR3 is TGTGCCAGCACCAACTGGAGGGCCGGGGCCAACGTCCTGACTTTC. Encoded protein: CASTNWRAGANVLTF.

The rearrangement joins TRBV20-1 to TRBJ1-5, with D tentatively TRBD1 (6 bases). The CDR3 spans 16 residues. Germline-derived CDR1 and CDR2 are DFQATT and SNEGSKA (reference sequence). V lost 2 bases to trimming and J lost 4 bases, with 18 bases between them. In DNA form, the CDR3 reads TGCAGTGCTAGACGCCGAACGGGGACACAAAATCAGCCCCAGCATTTT. It codes for CSARRRTGTQNQPQHF.

This clonotype was detected only a few times. V gene TRBV5-1 combines with J gene TRBJ2-3; 8 bases are a match to TRBD1. V shed 5 bases, J shed 2 bases, and the junction held 1 base outside the gene matches. The CDR3 spans 13 residues. Germline values: CDR1 SGHRS, CDR2 YFSETQ. CDR3 sequence: CASRTGDTDTQYF. CDR3 DNA: TGCGCCAGCAGGACAGGGGACACAGATACGCAGTATTTT.

The chain uses TRBV2 and TRBJ1-5; 7 bases are a match to TRBD1. The CDR3 spans 15 residues. The V and J ends lost 3 bases and 7 bases, in that order; junction bases with no gene match: 9. CDR1 and CDR2 from the germline V gene are SNHLY and FYNNEI. CDR3 residues: CASSEQTGNRQPQHF. CDR3 sequence (DNA): TGTGCCAGCAGTGAGCAGACAGGGAATAGGCAGCCCCAGCATTTT.

This clonotype has a handful of counts. The genes are TRBV20-1 and TRBJ2-3; D is unclear. Germline V gene sequence: CDR1 DFQATT, CDR2 SNEGSKA (reference sequence). The V and J ends lost 5 bases and 6 bases respectively, with 18 bases between them. CDR3 length: 14 amino acids. CDR3 in amino acids: CSAFPRTRTDTQYF. CDR3 DNA sequence: TGCAGTGCTTTCCCAAGAACCCGGACCGATACGCAGTATTTT.

There are a few counts of this clonotype. One end of the junction is discordant with germline, which a read error may explain. The chain joins TRBV19 to TRBJ2-1, with 11 positions matching TRBD2. Germline V gene sequence: CDR1 LNHDA, CDR2 SQIVND (reference sequence). The CDR3 has 16 amino acids. The CDR3 DNA reads as TGTGCCGGTAGTCCAACTAGCGGGAGAAACTACAATGAGCAGTTCTTC. Its translation is CAGSPTSGRNYNEQFF.

This clonotype was recorded a few times. V is TRBV27 and J is TRBJ2-5; D ambiguous. The CDR3 extends over 16 amino acids. Deletions cut 3 bases from V and 5 bases from J, with 19 bases between. CDR1 MNHEY and CDR2 SMNVEV come from the germline V gene (reference sequence). The CDR3 loop reads CASSFGRGRMKETQYF. The DNA of the CDR3 is TGTGCCAGCAGTTTCGGAAGAGGTCGGATGAAGGAGACCCAGTACTTC.

V usage is TRBV12-3 or TRBV12-4 and J usage is TRBJ2-3; the D gene could be TRBD1 or TRBD2 (5 bases each). V lost 10 bases and J lost 0, with 14 bases in between. CDR3 length: 14 residues. CDR3 amino acids: CATGRGLSTDTQYF. CDR3 DNA: TGTGCCACGGGACGGGGCCTTAGCACAGATACGCAGTATTTT.

The gene calls are TRBV7-2 and TRBJ2-3, with D unclear. Germline lookup yields CDR1 SGHTA and CDR2 FQGNSA. Trimming removed 1 base from V and 8 bases from J, with 16 bases in between. CDR3 length: 15 amino acids. The CDR3 coding sequence is TGTGCCAGCAGCTTAGTGTCCGGCCGGCCGATTACGCAGTATTTT. Its translation is CASSLVSGRPITQYF.

V is TRBV6-2 or TRBV6-3 and J is TRBJ2-7; D possibly corresponds to TRBD2 (5 bases). V shed 7 bases and J shed 10 bases, with 23 bases lying between them. The CDR3 has 14 amino acids. Germline V gives CDR1 MNHEY, CDR2 SVGEGT. The CDR3 DNA is TGTGCCAGCACTAACAAGAGGGCGGCAGACATACAGTACTTC. Its protein is CASTNKRAADIQYF.

The chain joins TRBV6-1 to TRBJ2-1; a weak D match, TRBD2 (5 bases). Germline V lookup: CDR1 MNHNS, CDR2 SASEGT. CDR3 size: 14 residues. V lost 7 bases, J lost 9 bases, and 19 bases lay in between. The DNA of the CDR3 is TGTGCCAGCAATACCGCGCCGGGAACCCTTGAGCAGTTCTTC. This encodes CASNTAPGTLEQFF.